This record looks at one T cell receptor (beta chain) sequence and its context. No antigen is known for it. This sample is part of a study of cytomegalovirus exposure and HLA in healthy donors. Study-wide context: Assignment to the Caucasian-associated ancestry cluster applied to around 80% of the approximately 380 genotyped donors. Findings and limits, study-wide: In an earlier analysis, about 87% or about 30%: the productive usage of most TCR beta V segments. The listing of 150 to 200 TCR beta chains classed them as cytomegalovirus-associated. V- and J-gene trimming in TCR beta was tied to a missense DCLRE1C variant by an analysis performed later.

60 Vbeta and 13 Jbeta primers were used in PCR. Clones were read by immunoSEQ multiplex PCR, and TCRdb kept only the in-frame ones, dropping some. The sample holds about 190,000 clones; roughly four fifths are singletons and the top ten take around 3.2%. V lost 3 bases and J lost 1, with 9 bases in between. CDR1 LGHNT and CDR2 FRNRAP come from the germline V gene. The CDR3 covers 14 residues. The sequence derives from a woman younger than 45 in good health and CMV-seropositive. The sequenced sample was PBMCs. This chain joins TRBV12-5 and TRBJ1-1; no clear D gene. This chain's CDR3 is CASGFSAKNTEAFF. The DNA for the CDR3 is TGTGCTAGTGGTTTCTCCGCTAAGAACACTGAAGCTTTCTTT.